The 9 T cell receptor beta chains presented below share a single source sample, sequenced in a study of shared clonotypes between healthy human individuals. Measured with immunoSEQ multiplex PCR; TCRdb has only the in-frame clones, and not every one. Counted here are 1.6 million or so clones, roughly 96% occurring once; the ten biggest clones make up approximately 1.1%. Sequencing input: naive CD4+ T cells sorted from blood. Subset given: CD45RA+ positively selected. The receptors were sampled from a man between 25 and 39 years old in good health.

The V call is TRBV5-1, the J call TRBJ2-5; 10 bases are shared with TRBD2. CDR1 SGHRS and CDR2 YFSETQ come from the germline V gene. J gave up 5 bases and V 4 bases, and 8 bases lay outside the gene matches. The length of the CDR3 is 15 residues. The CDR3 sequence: CASSPSGRGGETQYF. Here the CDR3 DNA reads TGCGCCAGCAGCCCTAGCGGGAGAGGAGGGGAGACCCAGTACTTC.

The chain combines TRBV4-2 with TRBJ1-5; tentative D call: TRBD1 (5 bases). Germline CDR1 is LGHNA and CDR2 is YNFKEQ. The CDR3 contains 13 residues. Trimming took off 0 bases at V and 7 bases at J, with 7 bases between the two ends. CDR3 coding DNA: TGTGCCAGCAGCCAAGATAGGGGACAGCCCCAGCATTTT. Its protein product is CASSQDRGQPQHF.

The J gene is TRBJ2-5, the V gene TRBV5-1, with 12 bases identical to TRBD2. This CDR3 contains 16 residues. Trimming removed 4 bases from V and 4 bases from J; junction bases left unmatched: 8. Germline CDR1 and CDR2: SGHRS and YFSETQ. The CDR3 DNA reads TGCGCCAGCAGCCTGGGAACTAGCGGGAGGTTAGAGACCCAGTACTTC. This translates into CASSLGTSGRLETQYF.

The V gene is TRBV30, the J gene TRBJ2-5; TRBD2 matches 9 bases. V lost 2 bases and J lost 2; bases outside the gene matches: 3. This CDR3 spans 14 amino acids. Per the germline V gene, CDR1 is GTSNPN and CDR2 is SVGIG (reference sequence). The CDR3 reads CAWSTSGFQETQYF. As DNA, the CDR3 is TGTGCCTGGAGTACTAGCGGGTTTCAAGAGACCCAGTACTTC.

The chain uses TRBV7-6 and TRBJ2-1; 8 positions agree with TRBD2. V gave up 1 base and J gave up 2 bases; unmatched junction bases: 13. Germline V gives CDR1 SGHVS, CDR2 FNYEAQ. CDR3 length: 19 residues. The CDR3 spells CASSLEVAGKPDAYNEQFF. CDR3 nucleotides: TGTGCCAGCAGCTTAGAGGTAGCGGGGAAGCCTGACGCCTACAATGAGCAGTTCTTC.

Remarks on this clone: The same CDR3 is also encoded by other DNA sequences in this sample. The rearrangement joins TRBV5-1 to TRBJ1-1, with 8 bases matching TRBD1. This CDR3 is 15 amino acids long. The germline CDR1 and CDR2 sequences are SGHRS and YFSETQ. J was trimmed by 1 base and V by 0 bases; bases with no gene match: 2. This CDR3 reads CASSLAGGENTEAFF. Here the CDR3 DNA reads TGCGCCAGCAGCTTGGCAGGGGGCGAGAACACTGAAGCTTTCTTT.

In nucleotides, the CDR3 is TGTGCCAGCAGCTTTGGGCAGGGGTGGACTAATGAAAAACTGTTTTTT. This gives the protein CASSFGQGWTNEKLFF. This rearrangement joins TRBV5-6 to TRBJ1-4, with D possibly being TRBD1 (6 bases). CDR3 length: 16 residues. The V gene's germline CDR1 is SGHDT and CDR2 YYEEEE. Trimming pared 2 bases from V and 2 bases from J, leaving 13 bases between. Variable domain in full (rest from reference TRBV5-6 and TRBJ1-4): DAGVTQSPTHLIKTRGQQVTLRCSPKSGHDTVSWYQQALGQGPQFIFQYYEEEERQRGNFPDRFSGHQFPNYSSELNVNALLLGDSALYLCASSFGQGWTNEKLFFGSGTQLSVL.

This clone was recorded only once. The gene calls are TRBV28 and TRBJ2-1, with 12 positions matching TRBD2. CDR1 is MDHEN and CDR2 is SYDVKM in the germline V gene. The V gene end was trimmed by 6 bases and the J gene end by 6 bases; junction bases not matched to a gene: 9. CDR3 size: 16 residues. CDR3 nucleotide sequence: TGTGCCAGCAGGCTGGGACTAGCGGGTATAGGCAATGAGCAGTTCTTC. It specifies CASRLGLAGIGNEQFF.

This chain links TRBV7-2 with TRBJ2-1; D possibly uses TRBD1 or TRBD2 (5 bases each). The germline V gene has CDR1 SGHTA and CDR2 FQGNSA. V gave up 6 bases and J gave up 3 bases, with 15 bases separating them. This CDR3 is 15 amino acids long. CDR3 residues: CASSLQRGVYNEQFF. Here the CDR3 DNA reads TGTGCCAGCAGTCTACAGAGAGGGGTCTACAATGAGCAGTTCTTC. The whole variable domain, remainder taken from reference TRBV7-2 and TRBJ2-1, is GAGVSQSPSNKVTEKGKDVELRCDPISGHTALYWYRQSLGQGLEFLIYFQGNSAPDKSGLPSDRFSAERTGGSVSTLTIQRTQQEDSAVYLCASSLQRGVYNEQFFGPGTRLTVL.